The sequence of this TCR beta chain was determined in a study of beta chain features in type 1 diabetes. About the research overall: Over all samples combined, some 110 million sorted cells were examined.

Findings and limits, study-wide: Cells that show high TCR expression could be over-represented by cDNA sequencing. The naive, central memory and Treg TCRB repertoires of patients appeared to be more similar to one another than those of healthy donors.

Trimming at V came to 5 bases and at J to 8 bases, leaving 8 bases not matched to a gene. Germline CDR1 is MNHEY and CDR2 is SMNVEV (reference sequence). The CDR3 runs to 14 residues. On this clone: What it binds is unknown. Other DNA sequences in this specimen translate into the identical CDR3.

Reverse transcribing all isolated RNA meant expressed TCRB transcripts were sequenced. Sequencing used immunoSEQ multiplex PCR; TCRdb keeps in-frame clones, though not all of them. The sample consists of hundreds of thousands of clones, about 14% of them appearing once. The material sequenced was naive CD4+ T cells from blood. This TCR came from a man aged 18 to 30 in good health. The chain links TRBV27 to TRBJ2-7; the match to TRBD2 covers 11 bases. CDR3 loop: CASSIGTSGGKQYF. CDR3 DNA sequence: TGTGCCAGCAGTATCGGGACTAGCGGTGGGAAGCAGTACTTC.